This TCR beta chain stems from a study of CXCR3-negative and CXCR3-positive naive CD8 T cells (dated by TCRdb to 2018 to 2020). About the full investigation: In total, about 135 million TRB reads were obtained, corresponding to roughly 1.5 +/- 0.3 million reads per library. Diversity and physicochemical repertoire analyses were performed on about 12 donors pooled from two independent experiments. The TRBV-TRBJ cluster analysis covered naive subsets from roughly five donors and memory cells from 3 donors. Overall study outcomes, separate from this receptor: CXCR3 expression partially decreased after cryopreservation, so most assays used freshly isolated PBMCs. TRBV-TRBJ usage was similar between naive CXCR3-negative and CXCR3-positive cells from the same donor, while memory cells showed distinct patterns. Repertoire diversity was comparably high in both naive subsets but much lower in memory CD8+ T cells. Because surface CD5, which is linked to self-reactivity in mice, was comparable between the naive subsets, TCR interaction strength was also inferred from the physicochemical properties of TRB CDR3s. TRB CDR3s from CXCR3-positive naive cells showed higher hydrophobicity (lower Kidera factor 4), lower energy, and higher strength and volume indices than CXCR3-negative naive cells.

Each CD8+ T cell subset was flow-sorted in triplicate, and some 310,000 cells per subset were placed directly into RLT lysis buffer. To exclude memory contaminants, naive CD8+ T cells were stringently defined as CD45RO-CCR7+CD27+CD95-. Peripheral blood mononuclear cells were isolated from buffy coats using standard density gradient centrifugation. Naive CXCR3-negative and CXCR3-positive CD8+ T cells were flow-sorted on a FACSAria III. An RNeasy Mini Kit was used to extract total RNA from the sorted cells. CDR1 is given as SGHKS and CDR2 as YYEKEE, both from the germline V gene (reference sequence). The CDR3 holds 12 amino acids from the cysteine to the phenylalanine. No DNA accompanies this entry. Regarding this clonotype: Its recognized antigen is unknown.

The reads were generated on a NextSeq 550. The Human TCR Profiling Kit (MiLaboratory) was used to make UMI-labeled 5' RACE TRB cDNA libraries. cDNA synthesis used the entire amount of extracted RNA, and PCR amplification then used the entire amount of cDNA produced. Libraries were prepared in parallel using an identical number of PCR cycles. In the source study's methods: With a requirement of at least two reads per UMI, MIGEC and MiXCR extracted about 53,000 +/- 9,400 unique UMI-labeled TRB cDNA molecules per library. An average of approximately 40,000 +/- 10,000 functional in-frame TRB CDR3 nucleotide clonotypes without stop codons was found per library. After downsampling to 5000 UMI-labeled TRB molecules per sample, diversity metrics, including normalized Shannon-Wiener and Chao1, were computed in VDJtools. VDJtools was used to calculate clonotype-size-weighted physicochemical properties of the central five CDR3 residues, namely interaction energy, strength, volume and Kidera factor 4. TCRdb reprocessed the reads, so every CDR3 protein sequence counts as one entry and DNA is not shown. None of the V and J calls come from the authors' own analysis; TCRdb made them. The sample table includes some 140,000 distinct CDR3 sequences. The top ten clones comprise 0.45% to 0.55% of the sample.

Here the chain combines TRBV5-5 and TRBJ1-1; TCRdb gives TRBD1 as the D gene, but with no DNA this cannot be confirmed. Specimen: naive CXCR3+ CD8+ T cells from blood. The cell subset or site label of this sample denotes: CD45RO-CCR7+CD27+CD95- naive CD8+ T cells expressing CXCR3 (TNR3+). The TCR originated in a human donor in good health. Some clones in this sample may be carry-over from other donors' samples. The CDR3 amino acid sequence is: CASSFSGYQAFF.